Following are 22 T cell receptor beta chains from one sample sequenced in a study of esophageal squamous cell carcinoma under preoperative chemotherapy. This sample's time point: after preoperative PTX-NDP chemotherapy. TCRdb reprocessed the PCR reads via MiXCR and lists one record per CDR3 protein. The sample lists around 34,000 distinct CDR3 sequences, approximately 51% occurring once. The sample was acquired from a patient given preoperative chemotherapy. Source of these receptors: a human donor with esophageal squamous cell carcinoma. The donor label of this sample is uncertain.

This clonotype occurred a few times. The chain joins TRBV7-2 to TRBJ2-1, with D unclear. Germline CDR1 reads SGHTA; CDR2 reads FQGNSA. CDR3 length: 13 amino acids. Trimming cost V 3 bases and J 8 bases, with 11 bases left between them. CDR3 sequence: CASSFHPRDEQFF. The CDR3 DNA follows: TGTGCCAGCAGCTTTCACCCAAGGGATGAGCAGTTCTTC.

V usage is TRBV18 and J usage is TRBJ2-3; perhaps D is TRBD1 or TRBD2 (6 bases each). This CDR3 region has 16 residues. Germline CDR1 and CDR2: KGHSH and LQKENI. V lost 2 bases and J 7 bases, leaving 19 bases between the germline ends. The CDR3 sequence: CASSPLRDTSSNTQYF. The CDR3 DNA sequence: TGTGCCAGCTCACCATTGCGGGACACTTCCTCGAATACGCAGTATTTT.

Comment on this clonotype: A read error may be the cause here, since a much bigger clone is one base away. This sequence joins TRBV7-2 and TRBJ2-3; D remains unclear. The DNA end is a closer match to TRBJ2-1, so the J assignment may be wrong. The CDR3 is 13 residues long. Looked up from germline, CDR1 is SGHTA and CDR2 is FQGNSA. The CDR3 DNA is TGTGCCAGCAGCCAAGGGTCTTACTACGAGCAGTTCTTC. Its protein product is CASSQGSYYEQFF.

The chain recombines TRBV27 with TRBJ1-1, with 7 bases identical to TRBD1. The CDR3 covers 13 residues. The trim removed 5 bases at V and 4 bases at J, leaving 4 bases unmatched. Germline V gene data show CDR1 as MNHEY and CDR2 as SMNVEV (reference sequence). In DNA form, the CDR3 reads TGTGCCAGCAGTCAGTACAGGGGCACTGAAGCTTTCTTT. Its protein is CASSQYRGTEAFF.

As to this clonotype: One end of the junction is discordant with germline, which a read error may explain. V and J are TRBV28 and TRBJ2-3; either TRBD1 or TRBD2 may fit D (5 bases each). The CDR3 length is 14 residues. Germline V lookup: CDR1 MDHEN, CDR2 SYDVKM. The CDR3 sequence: CAITGLGATDMQYF. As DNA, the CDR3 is TGTGCCATCACGGGGCTGGGAGCCACAGATATGCAGTATTTC.

The CDR3 loop is CASRRTGGRSQETQYF. The CDR3 DNA is TGTGCCAGCAGGAGGACCGGCGGCCGTAGCCAAGAGACGCAGTACTTC. This chain joins TRBV12-3 or TRBV12-4 and TRBJ2-3; D remains ambiguous. The end of the DNA fits TRBJ2-7 better, so the J call may be wrong. The CDR3 loop spans 16 amino acids.

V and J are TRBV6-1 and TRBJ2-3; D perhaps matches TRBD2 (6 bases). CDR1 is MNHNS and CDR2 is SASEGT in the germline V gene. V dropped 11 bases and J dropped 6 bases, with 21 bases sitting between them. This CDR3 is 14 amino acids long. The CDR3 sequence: CAGWAGRAIDTQYF. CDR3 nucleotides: TGTGCCGGCTGGGCGGGACGAGCCATCGATACGCAGTATTTT.

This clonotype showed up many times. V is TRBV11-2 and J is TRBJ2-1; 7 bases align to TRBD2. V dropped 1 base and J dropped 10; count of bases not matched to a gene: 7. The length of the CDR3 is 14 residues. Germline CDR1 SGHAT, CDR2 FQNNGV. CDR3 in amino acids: CASSLGEGSYEQFF. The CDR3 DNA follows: TGTGCCAGCAGCTTAGGGGAGGGCTCCTACGAGCAGTTCTTC.

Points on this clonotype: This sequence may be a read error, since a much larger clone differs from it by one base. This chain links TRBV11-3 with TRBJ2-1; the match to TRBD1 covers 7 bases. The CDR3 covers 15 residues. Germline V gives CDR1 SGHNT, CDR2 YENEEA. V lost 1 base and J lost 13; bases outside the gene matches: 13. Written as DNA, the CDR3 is TGTGCCAGCAGCTTAGGAACAGGGGACCAAGAGACCCAGTTCTTC. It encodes CASSLGTGDQETQFF.

The chain's CDR3 is CASGADRGGALYF. CDR3 sequence (DNA): TGTGCCAGCGGGGCTGACCGGGGCGGTGCGCTGTATTTT. The chain joins TRBV6-1 to TRBJ2-3, with D perhaps assigned TRBD1 or TRBD2 (5 bases each). CDR1 and CDR2 (germline): MNHNS, SASEGT. V lost 8 bases to trimming and J lost 14 bases, with 23 bases between them. The CDR3 contains 13 residues.

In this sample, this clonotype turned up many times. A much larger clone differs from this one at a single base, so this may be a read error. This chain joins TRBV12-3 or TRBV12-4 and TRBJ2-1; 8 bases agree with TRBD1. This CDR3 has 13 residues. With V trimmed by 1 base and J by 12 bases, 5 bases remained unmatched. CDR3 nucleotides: TGTGCCAGCAGTTTAGTGGCGACAGGGGTGCAGTTCTTC. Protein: CASSLVATGVQFF.

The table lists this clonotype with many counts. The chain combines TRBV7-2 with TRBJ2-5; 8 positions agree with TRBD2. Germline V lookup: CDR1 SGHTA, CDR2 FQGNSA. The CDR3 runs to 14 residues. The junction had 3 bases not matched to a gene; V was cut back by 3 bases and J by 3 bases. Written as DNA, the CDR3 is TGTGCCAGCAGCTTCTTTAGCGGGGAAGAGACCCAGTACTTC. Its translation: CASSFFSGEETQYF.

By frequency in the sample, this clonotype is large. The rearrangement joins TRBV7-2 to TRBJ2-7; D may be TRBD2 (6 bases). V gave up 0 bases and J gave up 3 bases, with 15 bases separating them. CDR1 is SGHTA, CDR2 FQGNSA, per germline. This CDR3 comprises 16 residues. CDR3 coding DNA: TGTGCCAGCAGCTTAGCGGGGGGTACAGCCTACTACGAGCAGTACTTC. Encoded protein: CASSLAGGTAYYEQYF.

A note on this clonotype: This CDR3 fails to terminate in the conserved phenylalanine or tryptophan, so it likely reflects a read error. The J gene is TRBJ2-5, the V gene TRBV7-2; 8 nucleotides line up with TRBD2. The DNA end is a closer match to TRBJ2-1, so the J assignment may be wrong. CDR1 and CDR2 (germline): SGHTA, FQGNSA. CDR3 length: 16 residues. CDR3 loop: CASSSGRGAPRTTQFS. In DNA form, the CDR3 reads TGTGCCAGCAGCTCTGGGCGGGGGGCCCCGCGGACGACCCAGTTCTCG.

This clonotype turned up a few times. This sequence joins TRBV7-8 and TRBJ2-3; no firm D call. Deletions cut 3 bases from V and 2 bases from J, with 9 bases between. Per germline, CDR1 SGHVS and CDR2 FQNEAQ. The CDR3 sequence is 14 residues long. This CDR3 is CASSFRPNTDTQYF. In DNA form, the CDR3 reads TGTGCCAGCAGCTTTAGGCCTAACACAGATACGCAGTATTTT.

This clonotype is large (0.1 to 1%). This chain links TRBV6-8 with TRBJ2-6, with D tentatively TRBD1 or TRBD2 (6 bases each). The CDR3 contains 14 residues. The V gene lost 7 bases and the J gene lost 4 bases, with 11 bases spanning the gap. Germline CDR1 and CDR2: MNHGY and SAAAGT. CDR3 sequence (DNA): TGTGCCAGCACAGGGGCGGGGGGGGCCAACGTCCTGACTTTC. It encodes CASTGAGGANVLTF.

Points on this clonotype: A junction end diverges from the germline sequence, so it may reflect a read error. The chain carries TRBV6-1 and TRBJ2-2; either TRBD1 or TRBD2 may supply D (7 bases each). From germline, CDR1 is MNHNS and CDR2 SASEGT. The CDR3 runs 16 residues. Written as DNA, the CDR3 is TGTGCCAGCAGTGTCCGACAGGCGGGGGACACAGGGGCGCTGTTTTTT. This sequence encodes CASSVRQAGDTGALFF.

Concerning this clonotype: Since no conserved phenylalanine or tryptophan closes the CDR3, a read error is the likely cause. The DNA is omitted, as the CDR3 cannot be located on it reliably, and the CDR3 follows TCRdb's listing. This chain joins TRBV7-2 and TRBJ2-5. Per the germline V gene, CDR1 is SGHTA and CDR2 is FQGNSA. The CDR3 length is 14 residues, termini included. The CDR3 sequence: CARGLAAGQETQLS.

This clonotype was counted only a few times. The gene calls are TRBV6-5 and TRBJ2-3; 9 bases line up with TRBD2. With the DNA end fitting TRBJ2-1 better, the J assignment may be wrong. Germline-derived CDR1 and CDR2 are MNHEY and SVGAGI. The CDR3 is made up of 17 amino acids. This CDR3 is CASSYWRSAGGYNEQFF. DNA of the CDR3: TGTGCCAGCAGTTACTGGCGCTCAGCGGGAGGATACAATGAGCAGTTCTTC.

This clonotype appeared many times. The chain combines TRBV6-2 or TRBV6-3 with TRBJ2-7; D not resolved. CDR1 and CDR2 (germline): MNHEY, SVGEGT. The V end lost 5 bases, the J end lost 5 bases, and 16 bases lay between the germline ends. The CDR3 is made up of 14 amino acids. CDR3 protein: CASSKDDEFHEQYF. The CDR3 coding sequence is TGTGCCAGCAGTAAAGATGACGAATTCCACGAGCAGTACTTC.

CDR3 in DNA: TGTGCCAGCGGAGTAGCGGGGGGGAGCACAGATACGCAGTACTTC. Its protein product is CASGVAGGSTDTQYF. The chain combines TRBV7-2 with TRBJ2-3; 11 positions match TRBD2. TRBJ2-7 matches the DNA end more closely, so the J call is doubtful. CDR1 is SGHTA and CDR2 is FQGNSA in the germline V gene. The CDR3 is 15 amino acids.

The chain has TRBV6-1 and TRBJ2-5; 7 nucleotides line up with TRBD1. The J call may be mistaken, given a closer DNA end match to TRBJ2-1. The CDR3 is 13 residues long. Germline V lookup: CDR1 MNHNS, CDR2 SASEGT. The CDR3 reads CASRDSLHPEQFF. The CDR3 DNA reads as TGTGCCAGCCGGGACAGCCTTCACCCAGAGCAGTTCTTC.